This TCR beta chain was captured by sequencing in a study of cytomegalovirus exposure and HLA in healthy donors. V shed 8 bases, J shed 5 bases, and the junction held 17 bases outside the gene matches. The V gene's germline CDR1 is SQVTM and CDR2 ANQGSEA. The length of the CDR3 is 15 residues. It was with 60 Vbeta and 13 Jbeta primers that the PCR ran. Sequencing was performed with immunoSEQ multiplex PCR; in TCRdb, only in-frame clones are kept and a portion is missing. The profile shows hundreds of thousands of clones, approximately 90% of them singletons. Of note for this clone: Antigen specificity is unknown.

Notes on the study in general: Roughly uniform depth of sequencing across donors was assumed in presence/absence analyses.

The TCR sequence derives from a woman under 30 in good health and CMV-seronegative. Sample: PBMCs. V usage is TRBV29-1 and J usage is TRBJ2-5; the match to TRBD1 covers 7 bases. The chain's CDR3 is CSLFLETGKAETQYF. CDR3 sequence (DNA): TGCAGCCTTTTCTTGGAGACAGGGAAGGCGGAGACCCAGTACTTC. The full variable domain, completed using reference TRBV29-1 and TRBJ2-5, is SAVISQKPSRDICQRGTSLTIQCQVDSQVTMMFWYRQQPGQSLTLIATANQGSEATYESGFVIDKFPISRPNLTFSTLTVSNMSPEDSSIYLCSLFLETGKAETQYFGPGTRLLVL.